Shown below are 31 T cell receptor beta chains from a single sample sequenced in a study of blood T cell repertoires in COVID-19. The table came from immunoSEQ multiplex PCR; TCRdb's copy has only in-frame clones and leaves some out. Counted here are around 170,000 clones, more than 80% occurring once; the ten biggest clones make up more than 10%. The sample consisted of PBMCs or T cells enriched from blood (not recorded which). These receptors all come from a man between 50 and 59 years old who had recovered from COVID-19.

The chain carries TRBV28 and TRBJ1-6; TRBD1 is a possible D gene (6 bases). Germline V gene lookup returns CDR1 MDHEN and CDR2 SYDVKM. This CDR3 has 17 residues. The V end lost 1 base, the J end lost 7 bases, and 17 bases lay between the germline ends. DNA for the CDR3: TGTGCCAGCAGTTTATCCGGGAGGACAGCTTTGAATTCACCCCTCCACTTT. It yields the protein CASSLSGRTALNSPLHF.

The V call is TRBV3-1 (or the pseudogene TRBV3-2), the J call TRBJ1-2; a possible D gene is TRBD1 (5 bases). The CDR3 sequence is 15 residues long. Trimming removed 4 bases from V and 4 bases from J, with 16 bases in between. Per germline, CDR1 LGHDT and CDR2 YNNKEL (reference sequence). This CDR3 reads CASSPTAVRAYGYTF. The CDR3 DNA follows: TGTGCCAGCAGCCCCACGGCAGTCAGGGCCTATGGCTACACCTTC.

This rearrangement joins TRBV3-1 (or the pseudogene TRBV3-2) to TRBJ2-3; 8 nucleotides align to TRBD2. The CDR3 consists of 17 residues. CDR1 and CDR2 (germline): LGHDT, YNNKEL (reference sequence). With 4 bases clipped from V and 3 bases from J, the junction kept 12 bases outside the gene matches. CDR3 loop: CASSLPFTGGGTDTQYF. The CDR3 bases are TGTGCCAGCAGCCTGCCTTTTACGGGGGGGGGTACAGATACGCAGTATTTT.

This chain uses TRBV10-3 with TRBJ1-4; 10 positions match TRBD1. This CDR3 contains 15 residues. With V trimmed by 4 bases and J by 4 bases, 3 bases remained unmatched. CDR1 ENHRY and CDR2 SYGVKD come from the germline V gene. The CDR3 loop is CAISVGTGVNEKLFF. In DNA, the CDR3 is TGTGCCATCAGTGTTGGGACAGGGGTTAATGAAAAACTGTTTTTT.

The CDR3 nucleotides read TGTGCCAGCAGTCCCCCCAGGGCAGATACGCAGTATTTT. This translates into CASSPPRADTQYF. This chain links TRBV27 with TRBJ2-3; a possible D gene is TRBD1 (5 bases). CDR1 is MNHEY, CDR2 SMNVEV, per germline (reference sequence). Deletions cut 5 bases from V and 4 bases from J, with 10 bases between. The CDR3 sequence is 13 residues long.

V and J are TRBV7-9 and TRBJ2-3, with D perhaps TRBD2 (5 bases). Germline CDR1 is SEHNR and CDR2 is FQNEAQ (reference sequence). The CDR3 is made up of 16 amino acids. V gave up 0 bases and J gave up 8 bases, with 18 bases separating them. The CDR3 nucleotides are TGTGCCAGCAGCTTAGCGGCTGGGGTACGCGCGGGTACGCAGTATTTT. Protein product: CASSLAAGVRAGTQYF.

The CDR3 region is CASSQNPVGLAGVDEQFF. The CDR3 DNA follows: TGTGCCAGCAGCCAAAACCCCGTCGGACTAGCGGGGGTCGATGAGCAGTTCTTC. This chain uses TRBV4-2 with TRBJ2-1; 13 bases are shared with TRBD2. The ends lost 2 bases at V and 8 bases at J; junction bases unmatched: 12. The CDR3 loop spans 18 amino acids. Germline V gives CDR1 LGHNA, CDR2 YNFKEQ.

This chain joins TRBV7-9 and TRBJ2-3; D is perhaps TRBD2 (7 bases). CDR1 SEHNR and CDR2 FQNEAQ come from the germline V gene (reference sequence). The CDR3 extends over 18 amino acids. Trimming stripped 2 bases from V and 3 bases from J, with 21 bases between. The CDR3 DNA sequence: TGTGCCAGCAGCTTACGAGAGGGAGGGGGTCTGTGGACAGATACGCAGTATTTT. This codes for CASSLREGGGLWTDTQYF.

The chain couples TRBV18 to TRBJ2-7; 8 nucleotides match TRBD2. CDR1 is KGHSH, CDR2 LQKENI, per germline. This CDR3 is built from 15 residues. Unmatched junction bases numbered 3, after V lost 1 base and J lost 1 base. The CDR3 DNA is TGTGCCAGCTCACCACAAGCGGGGGTTTCCTACGAGCAGTACTTC. This translates into CASSPQAGVSYEQYF.

Comments on this clone: This could be a read error, since a much larger clone is one nucleotide away. This chain links TRBV5-4 with TRBJ1-1, with 8 bases fitting TRBD1. Trimming cost V 6 bases and J 4 bases; bases outside gene matches: 5. The CDR3 contains 13 residues. Germline V CDR1 and CDR2: SGHNT, YYREEE (reference sequence). The CDR3 DNA sequence: TGTGCCAGCACCTTAACAGGGGGCACTGAAGCTTTCTTT. Its translation is CASTLTGGTEAFF. The full variable domain, completed using reference TRBV5-4 and TRBJ1-1, is ETGVTQSPTHLIKTRGQQVTLRCSSQSGHNTVSWYQQALGQGPQFIFQYYREEENGRGNFPPRFSGLQFPNYSSELNVNALELDDSALYLCASTLTGGTEAFFGQGTRLTVV.

This clone was detected once. This chain joins TRBV19 and TRBJ1-2; D remains unclear. Trimming cost V 1 base and J 3 bases, with 15 bases left between them. Germline CDR1 LNHDA, CDR2 SQIVND (reference sequence). The CDR3 consists of 16 residues. CDR3 DNA sequence: TGTGCCAGTAGTATAGTGGCAGGAGGTTCCGACTATGGCTACACCTTC. Translation: CASSIVAGGSDYGYTF.

The chain carries TRBV9 and TRBJ2-3; weak D call: TRBD1 (5 bases). In germline, CDR1 is SGDLS, CDR2 YYNGEE. The CDR3 spans 17 residues. V dropped 3 bases and J dropped 2 bases, with 19 bases sitting between them. For the CDR3, the DNA is TGTGCCAGCAGCGAGCCCTCGGCAGGGCAGATCACAGATACGCAGTATTTT. It encodes CASSEPSAGQITDTQYF.

The chain recombines TRBV28 with TRBJ1-6; 9 nucleotides agree with TRBD1. With V trimmed by 5 bases and J by 11 bases, 13 bases remained unmatched. The germline V gene encodes CDR1 MDHEN and CDR2 SYDVKM. The CDR3 runs 16 residues. CDR3 nucleotide sequence: TGTGCCAGCAGTAACCTACCGGGACAGGGAACCCCACCCCTCCACTTT. This encodes CASSNLPGQGTPPLHF.

V is TRBV4-1 and J is TRBJ2-3; 9 bases line up with TRBD1. Unmatched junction bases numbered 1, after V lost 4 bases and J lost 2 bases. This CDR3 contains 14 residues. Per the germline V gene, CDR1 is MGHRA and CDR2 is YSYEKL. The CDR3 nucleotides read TGCGCCAGCAGCCGGGACAGGGCCACAGATACGCAGTATTTT. It codes for CASSRDRATDTQYF.

The chain carries TRBV7-9 and TRBJ1-2; 8 bases line up with TRBD1. The CDR3 consists of 12 residues. The ends lost 5 bases at V and 6 bases at J; junction bases unmatched: 2. The V gene's germline CDR1 is SEHNR and CDR2 FQNEAQ (reference sequence). In nucleotides, the CDR3 is TGTGCCAGCAGCCCGACAGGGGATGGCTACACCTTC. This codes for CASSPTGDGYTF.

The V and J genes are TRBV14 and TRBJ2-7; D is possibly TRBD2 (6 bases). The CDR3 has 13 residues. The germline CDR1 and CDR2 sequences are SGHDN and FVKESK. V dropped 0 bases and J dropped 7 bases, with 10 bases sitting between them. CDR3 nucleotide sequence: TGTGCCAGCAGCCAAGACCCGGGGAGGGAGCAGTACTTC. Protein product: CASSQDPGREQYF.

This rearrangement joins TRBV7-2 to TRBJ2-1; no firm D call. Trimming stripped 1 base from V and 0 bases from J, with 13 bases between. The CDR3 loop spans 17 amino acids. Germline-derived CDR1 and CDR2 are SGHTA and FQGNSA. DNA of the CDR3: TGTGCCAGCAGCTTAGTTGGCGCGGCCTTCTCCTACAATGAGCAGTTCTTC. This codes for CASSLVGAAFSYNEQFF.

This chain links TRBV5-1 with TRBJ2-5, with a weak D call TRBD2 (6 bases). V dropped 7 bases and J dropped 4 bases, with 11 bases sitting between them. Looked up from germline, CDR1 is SGHRS and CDR2 is YFSETQ. This CDR3 has 12 amino acids. In nucleotides, the CDR3 is TGCGCCAGCTACGGGACTGGAGAGACCCAGTACTTC. It codes for CASYGTGETQYF. Full variable domain (rest looked up from reference TRBV5-1 and TRBJ2-5): KAGVTQTPRYLIKTRGQQVTLSCSPISGHRSVSWYQQTPGQGLQFLFEYFSETQRNKGNFPGRFSGRQFSNSRSEMNVSTLELGDSALYLCASYGTGETQYFGPGTRLLVL.

This clone has only one observation. The chain has TRBV7-9 and TRBJ1-2; 9 positions agree with TRBD1. Losses at the gene ends were 4 bases for V and 10 bases for J; bases not matched to a gene: 10. Germline CDR1 SEHNR, CDR2 FQNEAQ (reference sequence). The CDR3 contains 14 residues. The CDR3 sequence: CASSSGQGKVDYTF. The CDR3, as DNA: TGTGCCAGCAGCTCAGGACAGGGGAAAGTGGACTACACCTTC.

This sequence joins TRBV3-1 (or the pseudogene TRBV3-2) and TRBJ1-2; D call uncertain. Germline lookup yields CDR1 LGHDT and CDR2 YNNKEL (reference sequence). The CDR3 extends over 14 amino acids. V dropped 1 base and J dropped 11 bases, with 17 bases sitting between them. Here the CDR3 DNA reads TGTGCCAGCAGCCAAGTCCTCGCAGGCCCGGGGTACACCTTC. Protein sequence: CASSQVLAGPGYTF.

This chain uses TRBV19 with TRBJ1-1; D unclear. Trimming shortened V by 5 bases and J by 2 bases, and 9 bases separated the two germline ends. The germline gives CDR1 LNHDA, CDR2 SQIVND (reference sequence). The CDR3 spans 13 residues. The chain's CDR3 is CASSYDKNTEAFF. The CDR3, as DNA: TGTGCCAGTAGTTACGACAAAAACACTGAAGCTTTCTTT.

This chain uses TRBV4-1 with TRBJ1-3, with 8 bases matching TRBD1. Trimming at V came to 0 bases and at J to 0 bases, leaving 4 bases not matched to a gene. CDR3 length: 17 amino acids. Germline lookup yields CDR1 MGHRA and CDR2 YSYEKL. Here the CDR3 DNA reads TGCGCCAGCAGCCAAGAAAGGGGACAGGTCTCTGGAAACACCATATATTTT. Translation: CASSQERGQVSGNTIYF.

This chain's CDR3 is CASSYSGQGIYGYTF. Here the CDR3 DNA reads TGTGCCAGCAGTTACTCGGGGCAGGGGATCTATGGCTACACCTTC. The chain couples TRBV6-5 to TRBJ1-2; tentatively, D is TRBD1 (6 bases). This CDR3 has 15 residues. With 0 bases removed from V and 4 bases from J, the gap between germline ends came to 12 bases. The V gene's germline CDR1 is MNHEY and CDR2 SVGAGI.

The rearrangement uses TRBV27 and TRBJ1-2; D remains unclear. Germline V gene sequence: CDR1 MNHEY, CDR2 SMNVEV (reference sequence). V was trimmed by 6 bases and J by 1 base, leaving 12 bases between them. The CDR3 runs to 14 residues. CDR3 nucleotide sequence: TGTGCCAGCAGCCTCCGGGGAGGTAACTATGGCTACACCTTC. It is translated as CASSLRGGNYGYTF.

The V and J genes are TRBV5-4 and TRBJ2-5; D remains ambiguous. V was shortened by 2 bases and J by 4 bases, with 15 bases between the two germline ends. Germline CDR1 is SGHNT and CDR2 is YYREEE (reference sequence). This CDR3 contains 15 residues. CDR3 DNA: TGTGCCAGCAGCTTATCCGGTAGCAACCTAGAGACCCAGTACTTC. Amino acid sequence: CASSLSGSNLETQYF.

V gene TRBV14 combines with J gene TRBJ2-2; 7 positions match TRBD2. The CDR3 is 17 residues long. Germline V lookup: CDR1 SGHDN, CDR2 FVKESK. V was clipped by 0 bases and J by 7 bases; unmatched bases: 11. CDR3 nucleotides: TGTGCCAGCAGCCAAGATCTGTCCGGGGGGAAGGTCGGGGAGCTGTTTTTT. Protein sequence: CASSQDLSGGKVGELFF.

The V gene is TRBV2, the J gene TRBJ2-5, with TRBD2 matching 7 bases. The germline CDR1 and CDR2 sequences are SNHLY and FYNNEI. The CDR3 has 13 amino acids. Trimming cost V 7 bases and J 5 bases; bases outside gene matches: 7. CDR3 sequence reads: CASTKWGGETQYF. The CDR3 DNA sequence: TGTGCCAGCACCAAATGGGGGGGTGAGACCCAGTACTTC.

The chain uses TRBV10-3 and TRBJ1-2; TRBD1 is a possible D gene (6 bases). From germline, CDR1 is ENHRY and CDR2 SYGVKD. There are 14 residues in the CDR3. Trimming cost V 0 bases and J 8 bases, with 13 bases left between them. The CDR3 nucleotides read TGTGCCATCAGTGAGTCACAGGGTATAGGAGGCTACACCTTC. This translates into CAISESQGIGGYTF.

This chain joins TRBV21-1 and TRBJ2-7; the table's D call, TRBD1, was not checked against the DNA. TRBV21-1 is an annotated pseudogene. There are 16 residues in the CDR3. CDR3 in amino acids: CASSKGGPGLNYEQYF. The CDR3 nucleotides are TGTGCCAGCAGCAAAGGGGGGCCGGGATTAAACTACGAGCAGTACTTC.

The chain couples TRBV5-6 to TRBJ1-1; the match to TRBD1 covers 8 bases. V dropped 4 bases and J dropped 9; count of bases not matched to a gene: 8. The CDR3 is 13 residues long. Germline V CDR1 and CDR2: SGHDT, YYEEEE. This chain's CDR3 is CASSPDRVGQAFF. CDR3 coding DNA: TGTGCCAGCAGCCCGGACAGGGTTGGGCAAGCTTTCTTT.

The rearrangement joins TRBV5-4 to TRBJ2-2; 7 bases fit TRBD2. CDR1 is SGHNT, CDR2 YYREEE, per germline (reference sequence). The V gene end was trimmed by 4 bases and the J gene end by 5 bases; junction bases not matched to a gene: 11. This CDR3 spans 16 amino acids. CDR3 bases: TGTGCCAGCAGCGGGTGGACGGGGGGTGGAACCGGGGAGCTGTTTTTT. This codes for CASSGWTGGGTGELFF.